This TCR beta chain comes out of a study of cytomegalovirus exposure and HLA in healthy donors. The V and J ends lost 3 bases and 7 bases respectively, with 14 bases between them. CDR3 length: 14 amino acids. Germline V CDR1 and CDR2: SNHLY, FYNNEI. PCR amplification relied on 60 Vbeta primers (plus 13 Jbeta primers). TCRdb keeps only in-frame clones here, not all; method: immunoSEQ multiplex PCR. The sample holds about 110,000 clones, around two thirds seen once. Study-wide results and caveats: With later analysis, a missense DCLRE1C variant became linked to TCR beta V- and J-gene trimming.

This clone was found a few times. The antigen is unknown. Other DNA sequences in this specimen translate into the identical CDR3. This sequence joins TRBV2 and TRBJ2-3, with a weak D call TRBD2 (6 bases). Sequenced sample: PBMCs. This TCR was sampled from a man aged 25 to 40 in good health and CMV-seropositive. CDR3 amino acids: CASSDWRDRNTQYF. DNA for the CDR3: TGTGCCAGCAGTGACTGGCGGGATAGAAATACGCAGTATTTT. Full variable domain (remainder filled in from reference TRBV2 and TRBJ2-3): EPEVTQTPSHQVTQMGQEVILRCVPISNHLYFYWYRQILGQKVEFLVSFYNNEISEKSEIFDDQFSVERPDGSNFTLKIRSTKLEDSAMYFCASSDWRDRNTQYFGPGTRLTVL.